Sequencing of this T cell receptor (beta chain) was carried out in a study of human T cells and chemical hapten exposure. Ten or more counts support this clonotype. The CDR3 sequence is 12 residues long. V gave up 8 bases and J gave up 5 bases; unmatched junction bases: 6. Germline V CDR1 and CDR2: SQVTM, ANQGSEA. TCRdb independently ran MiXCR on the RACE reads; one entry per CDR3 protein. The repertoire holds under 50,000 distinct CDR3 sequences, about an eighth seen once, with roughly 2.1% in the top ten. The time point was: patch test 3, about 24 weeks after DPC sensitization. As to treatment: therapeutic diphenylcyclopropenone sensitization with weekly scalp DPC. Before extraction, the whole blood was not fractionated, and total RNA was taken from it.

The sequencing used whole blood, collected in connection with sensitization to the hapten diphenylcyclopropenone (DPC). The receptor comes from a woman aged 40-49 years with alopecia areata. Some clones in this sample may be carry-over from other donors' samples. The rearrangement links TRBV29-1 to TRBJ1-2, with 9 bases fitting TRBD1. In nucleotides, the CDR3 is TGCAGCACCGGGGACAGGGCATATGGCTACACCTTC. Translation gives CSTGDRAYGYTF.